Reported below is one T cell receptor beta chain. PCR used 60 Vbeta primers and 13 Jbeta primers. Clones were sequenced by immunoSEQ multiplex PCR, and TCRdb holds only the in-frame ones, with some missing. The data hold fewer than 150,000 clones, with about 74% observed a single time. This sample stems from a study of cytomegalovirus exposure and HLA in healthy donors. As for the study in general: A preliminary data release comprised tens of millions of unique TCRs obtained from HLA-typed donors.

The CDR3 contains 15 residues. The V end was cut by 3 bases, the J end by 3 bases, with 14 bases between. Germline V lookup: CDR1 KGHSH, CDR2 LQKENI. The sequencing sample was made of PBMCs. This TCR was recovered from a woman aged 45 to 65 in good health and CMV-seronegative. V is TRBV18 and J is TRBJ1-1; no firm D call. This CDR3 is CASSPSYGEDTEAFF. In DNA, the CDR3 is TGTGCCAGCTCACCGAGTTACGGCGAGGACACTGAAGCTTTCTTT.